This T cell receptor (beta chain) is drawn from a study of blood T cell repertoires in COVID-19. Study-level background: There were acute and convalescent COVID-19 samples, and they came from the United States, Italy and Spain. The cDNA or gDNA used as material had been derived from T cells, B-cell-depleted T cells, or PBMCs.

Under the authors' procedure: From reference gene primer amplification, estimates of nucleated cell counts were derived. Sequencing was performed with immunoSEQ multiplex PCR; in TCRdb, only in-frame clones are kept and a portion is missing. V and J calls and clone size are copied from that table; D and trimming were computed from the DNA. The sample records some 190,000 clones, about 85% being singletons. With V trimmed by 2 bases and J by 0 bases, 4 bases remained unmatched. The CDR3 sequence is 16 residues long. Per germline, CDR1 KGHSH and CDR2 LQKENI. One Seattle source followed patients from active infection through their disease course.

The chain links TRBV18 to TRBJ2-3; 8 bases align to TRBD2. Material for sequencing was peripheral blood. This receptor was taken from a man aged 80 or over with COVID-19, enrolled during active disease. CDR3 sequence: CASSPYRGGSTDTQYF. Here the CDR3 DNA reads TGTGCCAGCTCACCATATCGGGGGGGGAGCACAGATACGCAGTATTTT.